This T cell receptor beta chain was identified during a study of cytomegalovirus exposure and HLA in healthy donors (dated by TCRdb to 2015 to 2018). General notes on the study: An earlier analysis of roughly 610 of the donors reported under 300 Gb of sequence data and 90 million to 120 million unique TCR beta sequences obtained from approximately 180 million T cells. An early release covering 550 to 700 HLA-typed donors comprised 300 to 350 gigabases of sequencing data and around 80 million unique TCR sequences. The genetic ancestry cluster associated with self-reported Caucasian donors included about 84% of the 350 to 500 genotyped donors. The study aimed to test whether cataloging public T cell receptors could reveal signatures of past pathogen exposure. Using immunosequencing, the study profiled T cell repertoires from around 680 subjects and related those repertoires to cytomegalovirus serostatus. Besides the first cohort of 500 to 700 subjects, a separate validation cohort made up of 95 to 150 different subjects was used. To predict cytomegalovirus infection status, the study brought together high-throughput TCR immunosequencing, statistical association of individual TCRs with disease status, and machine learning. To study patterns of TCR occurrence, a later analysis re-analyzed previously published TCR beta repertoires from 550 to 800 donors and added high-resolution HLA genotyping. Rather than drawing on any new phenotypic data, the later analysis identified candidate immune exposures from TCR beta sequences and the way those sequences occurred across donors. In an earlier analysis of 500 to 650 of the donors, high-throughput TCR beta sequencing was used to judge whether each TCR beta V gene segment behaved as functional or pseudogenic. Donor age, sex, ethnicity and CMV serostatus were compiled alongside the repertoire data. In a later genetic analysis, genome-wide SNP genotypes for about three fifths of the roughly 670 donors were used, and that subset was treated as a discovery cohort. All discovery cohort repertoires had been generated on a single sequencing platform. Both class I and class II loci were covered by HLA typing, at four-digit resolution. Typing coverage varied by locus: 629-630 donors for A, B, C, DRB1 and DQB1; 500 to 550 for DQA1; 600 to 610 for DPA1; about 450 for DPB1. A handful of DR-DQ haplotypes were handled as single units for association and clustering because linkage in the cohort was strong. On average, 235,054 unique TCR beta nucleotide sequences were sequenced per donor among fewer than 500 genotyped donors of the cohort, with roughly 20% of those sequences being non-productive. Summary of the overall study and its limitations: Cytomegalovirus status was reported to be diagnosed by the classifier with high specificity and sensitivity in both the original and validation cohorts. The only immune exposure information available for the cohort was CMV serostatus. Some IMGT-functional V segments, including TRBV6-2 and TRBV6-3, could not be told apart with the 87-base-pair reads, so those segments were excluded. Linkage disequilibrium might explain the correlated functional status among segregating V segments, but an unknown experimental factor could not be ruled out. In this cohort, only TCR beta chains were sequenced, and detectable features were limited by the absence of alpha or paired-chain data. A further reported finding was that TCR beta sequences accurately predicted the HLA-A and HLA-B alleles for most subjects in the first cohort. A total of 164 TCR beta chains were listed by the study as associated with cytomegalovirus. Roughly uniform sequencing depth across donors was assumed in presence/absence analyses, although this assumption may not hold. Strong co-occurrence of HLA alleles, especially DR and DQ, made assigning TCR associations to individual alleles difficult. A later analysis associated about 17,000 TCR beta sequences with specific HLA alleles at a false discovery rate of 0.05. Because HLA typing was unavailable for some donors at each locus, only the typed subset was used in association tests. Across donors, most TCR sequences were observed very rarely, whereas some public TCRs were present in many individuals. A cluster of highly shared sequence variants was judged likely to be a technical artifact of the sequencing pipeline. In an earlier analysis of about 540 of the donors, most TCR beta V segments were observed in productive rearrangements about 87% or about 30% of the time, broadly matching IMGT annotations. A later analysis found that TCR association rates varied across HLA loci, with DRB1 alleles showing the most associated TCRs and HLA-C alleles the fewest. In a later analysis, HLA-associated TCR beta chains showed more clonal expansion and lower generation probabilities than non-associated chains that were equally common. According to a later genetic analysis, donors in an Asian-associated ancestry cluster had fewer N-insertions in productive TCRs than the approximately 670-donor mean. It was suggested by the authors that the approach could potentially be generalized to other disease states and immunological phenotypes. A few of the identified cytomegalovirus-associated TCR beta chains were confirmed in vitro to be specific for cytomegalovirus antigens. An association between a missense DCLRE1C variant and V-gene and J-gene trimming of TCR beta chains was found in a later genetic analysis and replicated in an independent cohort. Approximately 16 rarely observed V segments, including chromosome 9 orphons, were excluded from the earlier analysis of about 500 of the donors because counts were too low. Several of the top co-occurrence clusters appeared to be linked to parvovirus B19, influenza, CMV and Epstein-Barr virus, according to a later analysis. Most CMV-associated TCR beta chains appeared to be HLA-restricted in a later analysis, and the HLA associations seemed to be driven largely by CMV exposure.

The receptor library was made with the immunoSEQ multiplex PCR assay. The multiplex PCR relied on a mix of 60 forward primers for TCR Vbeta segments and 13 reverse primers for TCR Jbeta segments. The CDR3 region of rearranged TCR beta genes was amplified from genomic DNA by a multiplex PCR assay. The Illumina HiSeq System was used to sequence the amplified TCR beta libraries as 87-base-pair reads. Processing in the source paper ran as follows. A later analysis tallied tens of millions of unique TCR beta chains across the roughly 610 repertoires, and 10 million to 11 million of those chains were shared by two or more donors. A nearest-neighbor algorithm error-corrected the raw reads and collapsed the reads into unique sequences, merging closely related sequences to remove PCR and sequencing errors. V, D and J gene segments were assigned by aligning CDR3 sequences to IMGT reference sequences. For a sequence to be retained, a match of at least six nucleotides to both a V gene segment and a J gene segment was required. A rearrangement counted as productive if the CDR3 had no stop codons and remained in frame with V and J, and every other rearrangement counted as non-productive. Following IMGT convention, CDR3 was defined as the stretch from the second conserved V-encoded cysteine to the conserved J-encoded phenylalanine. The earlier analysis of 500 to 650 of the donors excluded any sequence lacking an unambiguous match to a single V gene segment. In an earlier analysis of 587 of the donors, a V segment was called functional when productive rearrangements were above 56.7%, and segregating when the standard deviation between donors exceeded 5%. A statistical classification framework was developed to diagnose cytomegalovirus status using the catalog of TCR beta chain sequences. V and J gene assignment, in a later analysis, came from comparing TCR nucleotide sequences with IMGT/GENE-DB human TR gene sequences. In a later analysis, CDR3 sequences and most-parsimonious VDJ recombination scenarios were assigned using the TCRdist pipeline. In a later analysis, every TCR beta chain was defined by the combination of its CDR3 amino acid sequence and its V-gene family, and reads without a unique V-gene family were dropped. To address suspected cross-contamination and a sequencing artifact, a later analysis removed 592 highly shared, low-generation-probability nucleotide sequences. In a later analysis, a clonal expansion index was calculated for each public chain from normalized within-repertoire ranks of inferred template counts. In a later analysis, generation probabilities were computed with a VDJ recombination model fitted to out-of-frame rearrangements, and the resulting probabilities were checked against IGoR. In a later analysis, TCR-TCR, TCR-HLA and TCR-CMV co-occurrence was scored with hypergeometric tests, and a repertoire-size bias correction was applied to TCR pairs. A later analysis estimated false discovery rates by permuting HLA or CMV assignments 20 times. In a later analysis, co-occurring TCRs were grouped using DBSCAN, and TCRdist sequence similarity was added for clustering within HLA-allele-positive subsets. Co-occurrence clustering excluded repertoires with fewer than 30,000 or more than 120,000 public chains, plus five with anomalous nucleotide sharing. TCRdb mirrors the immuneACCESS table, restricted to in-frame sequences. Some clones are absent from its copies; in checked studies, under half trace to an unresolved V gene, and the reason for the others is unknown. The DNA was the basis for D and trimming; V, J and clone size are from that table. The sample includes some 180,000 clones, with 77% observed a single time. Together, the top ten hold 1.4% of the sample.

V lost 4 bases and J lost 1 base; the stretch between them is 8 bases long. The germline V gene sets CDR1 to SGHRS and CDR2 to YFSETQ. Its CDR3 holds 13 amino acids, cysteine through phenylalanine. The kept DNA is CDR3 alone, 39 bases in frame from the first base. In total, fewer than 750 healthy bone marrow donors made up the cohort. Cohort members were all nominally healthy when sampled, although unrecorded immune exposures were likely present. The donor tested CMV seronegative and was one of the 352 seronegative cohort members. Each donor provided a peripheral blood sample, and peripheral blood mononuclear cells were used for TCR beta sequencing. The Qiagen DNeasy Blood Extraction Kit was used to extract genomic DNA from the blood cell samples. This clone was observed a handful of times. The antigen it binds to is not known. Base qualities are not recorded, but no much larger clone differs from it by a single base.

Recombination connected TRBV5-1 to TRBJ1-1; matching of 6 bases hints at TRBD1 as the D gene. This receptor was obtained from a man between 18 and 29 years old in good health and CMV-seronegative. The sequenced sample consisted of PBMCs. CDR3 reads: CASSQTGNTEAFF. In nucleotides, the sequence is TGCGCCAGCAGCCAGACAGGGAACACTGAAGCTTTCTTT.